This record covers a single T cell receptor (beta chain). The data derive from a study of CD8 T cells in Susac syndrome. Controls matched for sex and age were healthy donors. Reverse transcription of roughly 0.5 to 1 ug RNA was carried out with random hexamers. TCRdb independently ran MiXCR on the immunoSEQ multiplex PCR reads; one entry per CDR3 protein. Here the sample spans 130,000 to 150,000 distinct CDR3 sequences, approximately 94% being singletons. Germline V gene data show CDR1 as MNHEY and CDR2 as SMNVEV (reference sequence). V shed 3 bases and J shed 0 bases, with 5 bases lying between them. CDR3 length: 13 amino acids.

The receptor's source is a human donor in good health. The sequencing sample was made of CD4+ T cells from PBMCs. This chain uses TRBV27 with TRBJ1-2; D not resolved. Written as DNA, the CDR3 is TGTGCCAGCAGTTTTGGTCCTAACTATGGCTACACCTTC. It encodes CASSFGPNYGYTF.